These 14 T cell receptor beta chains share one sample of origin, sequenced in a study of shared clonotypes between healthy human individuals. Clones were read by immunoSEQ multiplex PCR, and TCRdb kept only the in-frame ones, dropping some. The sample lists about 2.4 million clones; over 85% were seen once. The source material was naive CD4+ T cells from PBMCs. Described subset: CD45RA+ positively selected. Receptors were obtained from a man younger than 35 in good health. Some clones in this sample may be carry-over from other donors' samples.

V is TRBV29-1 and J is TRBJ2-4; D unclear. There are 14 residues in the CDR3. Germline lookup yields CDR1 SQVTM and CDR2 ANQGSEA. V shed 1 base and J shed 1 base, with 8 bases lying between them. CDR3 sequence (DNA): TGCAGCGTTGAAGGCTACGGGGCCAAAAACATTCAGTACTTC. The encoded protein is CSVEGYGAKNIQYF.

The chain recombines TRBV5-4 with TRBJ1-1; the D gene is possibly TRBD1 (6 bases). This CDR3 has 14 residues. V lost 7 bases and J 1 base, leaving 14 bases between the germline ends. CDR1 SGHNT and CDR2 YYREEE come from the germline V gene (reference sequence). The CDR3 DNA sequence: TGTGCCAGCCGTCTGGACAGAACGAACACTGAAGCTTTCTTT. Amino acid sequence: CASRLDRTNTEAFF.

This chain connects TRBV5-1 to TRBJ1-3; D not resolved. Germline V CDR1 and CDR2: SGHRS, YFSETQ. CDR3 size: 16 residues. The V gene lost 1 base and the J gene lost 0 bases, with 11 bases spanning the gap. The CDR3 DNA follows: TGCGCCAGCAGCTTGCTCTCAGGAAGCTCTGGAAACACCATATATTTT. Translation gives CASSLLSGSSGNTIYF.

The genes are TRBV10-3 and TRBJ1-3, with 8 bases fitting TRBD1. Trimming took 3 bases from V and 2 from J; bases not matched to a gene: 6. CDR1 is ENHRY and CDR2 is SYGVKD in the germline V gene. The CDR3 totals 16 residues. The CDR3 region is CAISEPGQGAGNTIYF. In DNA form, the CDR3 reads TGTGCCATCAGTGAACCTGGACAGGGAGCTGGAAACACCATATATTTT.

CDR3 protein: CASRQTSGSLETQYF. In nucleotides, the CDR3 is TGTGCCAGCAGGCAAACTAGCGGGAGTCTTGAGACCCAGTACTTC. This sequence joins TRBV5-4 and TRBJ2-5; 11 bases line up with TRBD2. V lost 5 bases, J lost 5 bases, and 8 bases stayed unmatched. Per the germline V gene, CDR1 is SGHNT and CDR2 is YYREEE (reference sequence). The CDR3 contains 15 residues.

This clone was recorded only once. CDR3 region: CASSGTVNYNEQFF. DNA for the CDR3: TGTGCCAGCAGCGGGACAGTGAATTACAATGAGCAGTTCTTC. The chain links TRBV6-6 to TRBJ2-1, with 7 positions matching TRBD1. V lost 6 bases, J lost 4 bases, and 6 bases stayed unmatched. This CDR3 is 14 amino acids long. Germline V gene lookup returns CDR1 MNHNY and CDR2 SVGAGI (reference sequence).

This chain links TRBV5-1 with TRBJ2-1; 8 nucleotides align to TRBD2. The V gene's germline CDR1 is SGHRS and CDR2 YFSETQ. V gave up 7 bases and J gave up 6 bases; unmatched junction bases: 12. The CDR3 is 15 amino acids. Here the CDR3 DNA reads TGCGCCAGCGGCAACCTAGCGGGTAGCAGCAATGAGCAGTTCTTC. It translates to CASGNLAGSSNEQFF. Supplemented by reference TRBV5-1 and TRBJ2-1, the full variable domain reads KAGVTQTPRYLIKTRGQQVTLSCSPISGHRSVSWYQQTPGQGLQFLFEYFSETQRNKGNFPGRFSGRQFSNSRSEMNVSTLELGDSALYLCASGNLAGSSNEQFFGPGTRLTVL.

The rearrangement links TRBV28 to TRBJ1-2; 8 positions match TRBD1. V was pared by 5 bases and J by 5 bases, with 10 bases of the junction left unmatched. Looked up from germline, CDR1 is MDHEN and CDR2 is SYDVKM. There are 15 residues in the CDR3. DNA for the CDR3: TGTGCCAGCAGTCGACCCGGACAGGGTTCTTATGGCTACACCTTC. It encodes CASSRPGQGSYGYTF.

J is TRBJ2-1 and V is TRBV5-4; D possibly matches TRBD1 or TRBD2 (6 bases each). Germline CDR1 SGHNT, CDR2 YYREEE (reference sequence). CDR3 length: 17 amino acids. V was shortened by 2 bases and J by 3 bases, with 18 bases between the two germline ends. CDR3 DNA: TGTGCCAGCAGCTTTGGGGGGCTATCCGGGCTCTACAATGAGCAGTTCTTC. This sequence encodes CASSFGGLSGLYNEQFF.

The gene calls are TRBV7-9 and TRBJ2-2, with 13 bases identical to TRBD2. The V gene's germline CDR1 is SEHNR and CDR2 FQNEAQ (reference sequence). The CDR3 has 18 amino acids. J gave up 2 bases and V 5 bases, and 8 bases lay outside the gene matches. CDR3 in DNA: TGTGCCAGCAGCGTTGGACTAGCGGGAGAGCTAAACACCGGGGAGCTGTTTTTT. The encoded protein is CASSVGLAGELNTGELFF.

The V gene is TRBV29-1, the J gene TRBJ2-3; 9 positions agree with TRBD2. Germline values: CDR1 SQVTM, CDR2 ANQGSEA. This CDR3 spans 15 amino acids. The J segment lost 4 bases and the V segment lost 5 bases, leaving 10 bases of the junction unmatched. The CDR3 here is CSVKRLAEGADTQYF. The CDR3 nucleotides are TGCAGCGTTAAGAGACTAGCGGAGGGGGCAGATACGCAGTATTTT.

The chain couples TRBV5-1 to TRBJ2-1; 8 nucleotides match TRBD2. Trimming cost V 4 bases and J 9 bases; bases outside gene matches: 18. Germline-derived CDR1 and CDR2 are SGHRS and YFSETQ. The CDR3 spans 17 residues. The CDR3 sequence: CASSIGSSGGPLGEQFF. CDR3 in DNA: TGCGCCAGCAGCATAGGTAGCTCGGGAGGGCCTCTAGGTGAGCAGTTCTTC.

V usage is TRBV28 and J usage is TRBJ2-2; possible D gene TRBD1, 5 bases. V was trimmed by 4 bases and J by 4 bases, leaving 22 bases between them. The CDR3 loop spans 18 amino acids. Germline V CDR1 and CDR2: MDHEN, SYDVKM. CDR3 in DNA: TGTGCCAGCAGTTCTCATCCGGGCCCCCCTGGGGCCACCGGGGAGCTGTTTTTT. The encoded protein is CASSSHPGPPGATGELFF.

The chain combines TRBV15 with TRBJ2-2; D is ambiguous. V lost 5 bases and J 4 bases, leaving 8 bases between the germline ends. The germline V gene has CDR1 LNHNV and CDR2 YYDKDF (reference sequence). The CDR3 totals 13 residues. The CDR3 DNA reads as TGTGCCACCAGCCCCCGGGTCACCGGGGAGCTGTTTTTT. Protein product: CATSPRVTGELFF.